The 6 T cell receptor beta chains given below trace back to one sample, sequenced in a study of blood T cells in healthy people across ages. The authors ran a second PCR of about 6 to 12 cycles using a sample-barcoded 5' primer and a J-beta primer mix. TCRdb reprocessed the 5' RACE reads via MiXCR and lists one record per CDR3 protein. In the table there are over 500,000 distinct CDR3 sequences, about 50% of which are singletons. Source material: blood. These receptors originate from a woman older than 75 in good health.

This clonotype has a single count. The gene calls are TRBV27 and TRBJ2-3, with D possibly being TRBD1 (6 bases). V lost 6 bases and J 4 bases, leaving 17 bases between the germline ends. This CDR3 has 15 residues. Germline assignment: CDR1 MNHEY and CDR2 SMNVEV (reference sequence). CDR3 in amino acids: CASRLGGGRADTQYF. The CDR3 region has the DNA TGTGCCAGCAGGCTTGGGGGCGGTCGGGCAGATACGCAGTATTTT.

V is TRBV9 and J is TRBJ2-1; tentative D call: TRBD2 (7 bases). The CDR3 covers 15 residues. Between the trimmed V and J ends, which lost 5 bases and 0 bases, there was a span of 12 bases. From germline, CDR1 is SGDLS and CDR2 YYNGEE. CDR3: CASRKGGGSYNEQFF. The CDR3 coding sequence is TGTGCCAGCAGGAAGGGGGGGGGCTCCTACAATGAGCAGTTCTTC.

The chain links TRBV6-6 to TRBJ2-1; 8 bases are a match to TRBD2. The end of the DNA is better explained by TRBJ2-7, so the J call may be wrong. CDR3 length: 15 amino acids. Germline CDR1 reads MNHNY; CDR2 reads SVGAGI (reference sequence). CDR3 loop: CASRTRGGRYNGQYF. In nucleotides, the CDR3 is TGTGCCAGCAGAACCCGGGGGGGCCGGTACAATGGGCAGTACTTC.

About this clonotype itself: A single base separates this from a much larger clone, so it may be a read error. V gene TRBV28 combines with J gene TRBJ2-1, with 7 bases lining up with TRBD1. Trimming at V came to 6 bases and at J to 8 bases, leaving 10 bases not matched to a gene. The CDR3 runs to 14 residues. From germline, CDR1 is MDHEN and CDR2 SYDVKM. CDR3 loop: CASRVGGRIDEQFF. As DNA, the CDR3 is TGTGCCAGCAGAGTAGGGGGCAGGATCGATGAGCAGTTCTTC. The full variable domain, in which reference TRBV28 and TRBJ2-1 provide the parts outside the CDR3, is DVKVTQSSRYLVKRTGEKVFLECVQDMDHENMFWYRQDPGLGLRLIYFSYDVKMKEKGDIPEGYSVSREKKERFSLILESASTNQTSMYLCASRVGGRIDEQFFGPGTRLTVL.

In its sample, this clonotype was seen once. The chain's CDR3 is CASSFWPSEQFF. The CDR3 DNA follows: TGTGCCAGCAGTTTTTGGCCTTCCGAGCAGTTCTTC. The rearrangement links TRBV28 to TRBJ2-1; D remains unclear. V dropped 3 bases and J dropped 10 bases, with 10 bases sitting between them. CDR3 length equals 12 residues. From germline, CDR1 is MDHEN and CDR2 SYDVKM. The variable domain in full, completed from reference TRBV28 and TRBJ2-1, reads DVKVTQSSRYLVKRTGEKVFLECVQDMDHENMFWYRQDPGLGLRLIYFSYDVKMKEKGDIPEGYSVSREKKERFSLILESASTNQTSMYLCASSFWPSEQFFGPGTRLTVL.

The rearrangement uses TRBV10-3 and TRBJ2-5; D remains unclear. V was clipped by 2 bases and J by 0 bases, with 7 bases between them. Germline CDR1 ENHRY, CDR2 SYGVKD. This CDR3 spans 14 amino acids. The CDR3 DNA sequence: TGTGCCATCAGTGAGGCGGCACACCAAGAGACCCAGTACTTC. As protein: CAISEAAHQETQYF.